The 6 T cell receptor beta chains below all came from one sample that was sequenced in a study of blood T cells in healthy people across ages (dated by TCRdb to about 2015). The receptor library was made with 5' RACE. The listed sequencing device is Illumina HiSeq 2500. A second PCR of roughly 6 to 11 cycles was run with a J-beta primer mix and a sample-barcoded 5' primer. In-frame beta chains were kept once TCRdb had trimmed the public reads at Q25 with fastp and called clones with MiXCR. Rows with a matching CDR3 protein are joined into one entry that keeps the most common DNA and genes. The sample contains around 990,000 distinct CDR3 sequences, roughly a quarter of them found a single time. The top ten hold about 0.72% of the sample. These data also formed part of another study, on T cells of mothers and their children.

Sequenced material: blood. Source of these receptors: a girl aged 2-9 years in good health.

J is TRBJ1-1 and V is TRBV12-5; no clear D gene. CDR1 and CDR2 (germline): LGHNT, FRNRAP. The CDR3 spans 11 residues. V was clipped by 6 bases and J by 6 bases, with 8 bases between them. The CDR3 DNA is TGTGCTAGTGGAAATCCCCCTGAAGCTTTCTTT. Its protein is CASGNPPEAFF.

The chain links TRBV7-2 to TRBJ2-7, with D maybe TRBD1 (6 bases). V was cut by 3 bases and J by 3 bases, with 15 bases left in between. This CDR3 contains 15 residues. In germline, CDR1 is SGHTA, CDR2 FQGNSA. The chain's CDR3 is CASSLRQDTDYEQYF. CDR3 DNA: TGTGCCAGCAGCTTGAGACAGGACACCGACTACGAGCAGTACTTC.

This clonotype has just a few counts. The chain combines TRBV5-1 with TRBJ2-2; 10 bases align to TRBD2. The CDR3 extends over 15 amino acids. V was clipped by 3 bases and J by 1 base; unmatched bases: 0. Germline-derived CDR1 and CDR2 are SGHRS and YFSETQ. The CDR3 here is CASSWTSGNTGELFF. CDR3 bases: TGCGCCAGCAGCTGGACTAGCGGGAACACCGGGGAGCTGTTTTTT.

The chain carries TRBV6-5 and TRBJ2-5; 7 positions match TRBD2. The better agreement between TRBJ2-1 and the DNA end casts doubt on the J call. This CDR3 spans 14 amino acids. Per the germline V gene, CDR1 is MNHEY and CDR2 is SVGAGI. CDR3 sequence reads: CASSLSGVFNEQFF. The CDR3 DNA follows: TGTGCCAGCAGTCTAAGCGGGGTCTTTAATGAGCAGTTCTTC.

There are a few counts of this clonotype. The CDR3 region has the DNA TGCAGTGCTATACCTGCGCAGCAGGGGCCTAATGAAAAACTGTTTTTT. Protein sequence: CSAIPAQQGPNEKLFF. This sequence joins TRBV20-1 and TRBJ1-4; possibly TRBD1 for D (6 bases). This CDR3 contains 16 residues. V was clipped by 4 bases and J by 3 bases, with 18 bases between them. CDR1 and CDR2 (germline): DFQATT, SNEGSKA (reference sequence).

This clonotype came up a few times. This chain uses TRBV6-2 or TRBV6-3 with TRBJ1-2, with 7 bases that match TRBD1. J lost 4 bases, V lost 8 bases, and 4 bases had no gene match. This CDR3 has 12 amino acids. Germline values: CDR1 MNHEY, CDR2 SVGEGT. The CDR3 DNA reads TGTGCCAGCGGACGACAGGGCTATGGCTACACCTTC. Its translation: CASGRQGYGYTF.